Each of the 2 T cell receptor beta chains below was sequenced from the same sample in a study of breast tumors, draining lymph nodes, adjacent tissues. TCRdb re-called the multiplex PCR reads through MiXCR, storing one row per CDR3 protein. In the table there are some 47,000 distinct CDR3 sequences, roughly 39% of which are singletons. The specimen sequenced was breast tumor tissue. The source is a female donor with breast cancer. Some clones in this sample may be carry-over from other donors' samples.

This clonotype was counted ten times or more. The rearrangement uses TRBV7-3 and TRBJ2-5; D not resolved. V lost 0 bases, J lost 5 bases, and 13 bases lay in between. The CDR3 is 15 residues long. The germline V gene has CDR1 SGHTA and CDR2 FQGTGA. The CDR3 coding sequence is TGTGCCAGCAGCTTAACGGGTTATTCGGGTGAGACCCAGTACTTC. Its translation is CASSLTGYSGETQYF.

This clonotype appeared many times. V and J are TRBV6-1 and TRBJ1-6, with TRBD1 matching over 7 bases. This CDR3 contains 15 residues. Looked up from germline, CDR1 is MNHNS and CDR2 is SASEGT. Unmatched junction bases numbered 8, after V lost 4 bases and J lost 8 bases. The CDR3 DNA reads TGTGCCAGCAGTGTTTACCCAGGGGGTGATTCACCCCTCCACTTT. Amino acids: CASSVYPGGDSPLHF.